This is a list of T cell receptor beta chains from one sample in a study of cytomegalovirus exposure and HLA in healthy donors. Profiled with immunoSEQ multiplex PCR; TCRdb holds only in-frame clones, not every one. The data hold roughly 120,000 clones, with 80% to 90% observed a single time. The sample consisted of PBMCs. The receptor set was obtained from a woman between 25 and 40 years old in good health and CMV-seronegative. The CDR3 runs from the conserved cysteine through the conserved F or W. A D gene is named only where the DNA matches it firmly. Some rows mark clone size as missing; the rest say once, few, many or name a class of expanded clone.

cdr3_length clone_size d_call j_call v_call cdr3_aa cdr3_nt
16 - - TRBJ2-1 TRBV19 CASSIPLAAISSEQFF TGTGCCAGTAGTATACCACTAGCCGCCATTAGTAGTGAGCAGTTCTTC
16 - - TRBJ2-1 TRBV9 CASSVDGDTSYNEQFF TGTGCCAGCAGCGTAGACGGGGATACCTCCTACAATGAGCAGTTCTTC
13 - - TRBJ1-2 TRBV6-5 CASSYGGKEGYTF TGTGCCAGCAGTTACGGCGGGAAGGAGGGCTACACCTTC
17 once TRBD1 TRBJ2-7 TRBV4-1 CASSQGTGTGVGYEQYF TGCGCCAGCAGCCAAGGAACCGGGACAGGGGTCGGCTACGAGCAGTACTTC
13 - - TRBJ1-2 TRBV2 CASSVDSNYGYTF TGTGCCAGCAGTGTGGACAGCAACTATGGCTACACCTTC
16 - TRBD2 TRBJ2-1 TRBV9 CASSASSGRAHNEQFF TGTGCCAGCAGCGCGTCGAGCGGGAGGGCCCACAATGAGCAGTTCTTC
16 - TRBD2 TRBJ2-5 TRBV11-2 CASSSVAGGDQETQYF TGTGCCAGCAGCTCAGTAGCGGGGGGGGACCAAGAGACCCAGTACTTC
13 - - TRBJ2-5 TRBV5-1 CASSGGHGETQYF TGCGCCAGCAGCGGGGGCCATGGAGAGACCCAGTACTTC
17 - - TRBJ1-5 TRBV18 CASQPGNLSYSNQPQHF TGTGCCAGCCAACCGGGAAACCTTTCATATAGCAATCAGCCCCAGCATTTT
17 - TRBD2 TRBJ2-2 TRBV2 CASSERASGSNTGELFF TGTGCCAGCAGTGAACGGGCTAGCGGGTCGAACACCGGGGAGCTGTTTTTT
16 - - TRBJ2-2 TRBV2 CASSAYTGLNTGELFF TGTGCCAGCAGTGCGTACACAGGTTTAAACACCGGGGAGCTGTTTTTT
14 - - TRBJ1-2 TRBV7-9 CASSFSSANYGYTF TGTGCCAGCAGCTTTAGCAGCGCTAACTATGGCTACACCTTC
14 - TRBD1 TRBJ1-2 TRBV5-1 CASTESTGFRGYTF TGCGCCAGCACCGAATCGACAGGGTTTAGGGGCTACACCTTC
12 - TRBD1 TRBJ1-2 TRBV29-1 CSAPDRVGGYTF TGCAGCGCCCCGGACAGGGTTGGCGGCTACACCTTC
14 - - TRBJ2-1 TRBV10-2 CASKEHYSYNEQFF TGCGCCAGCAAGGAACACTACTCCTACAATGAGCAGTTCTTC
13 - - TRBJ2-7 TRBV7-2 CASSFDTPYEQYF TGTGCCAGCAGCTTTGACACCCCCTACGAGCAGTACTTC
15 - - TRBJ1-6 TRBV7-6 CASSPTGGYNSPLHF TGTGCCAGCAGCCCAACCGGGGGGTATAATTCACCCCTCCACTTT
15 - TRBD1 TRBJ1-2 TRBV7-3 CASSLSLLRDRVYTF TGTGCCAGCAGCTTATCCCTCTTACGGGACAGGGTTTACACCTTC
13 - - TRBJ2-5 TRBV5-6 CASSPGPLGAQYF TGTGCCAGCAGCCCAGGGCCTCTTGGGGCCCAGTACTTC
14 - TRBD1 TRBJ2-7 TRBV5-5 CASSPGTGSYEQYF TGTGCCAGCAGCCCGGGGACAGGGTCCTACGAGCAGTACTTC
15 - - TRBJ1-4 TRBV27 CASSLMGATNEKLFF TGTGCCAGCAGTTTAATGGGAGCTACTAATGAAAAACTGTTTTTT
16 - TRBD2 TRBJ2-7 TRBV7-9 CASSPGLASWGYEQYF TGTGCCAGCAGCCCGGGACTAGCGAGCTGGGGCTACGAGCAGTACTTC
14 - - TRBJ1-1 TRBV6-1 CASSFLARDTEAFF TGTGCCAGCAGTTTCCTCGCTCGGGACACTGAAGCTTTCTTT